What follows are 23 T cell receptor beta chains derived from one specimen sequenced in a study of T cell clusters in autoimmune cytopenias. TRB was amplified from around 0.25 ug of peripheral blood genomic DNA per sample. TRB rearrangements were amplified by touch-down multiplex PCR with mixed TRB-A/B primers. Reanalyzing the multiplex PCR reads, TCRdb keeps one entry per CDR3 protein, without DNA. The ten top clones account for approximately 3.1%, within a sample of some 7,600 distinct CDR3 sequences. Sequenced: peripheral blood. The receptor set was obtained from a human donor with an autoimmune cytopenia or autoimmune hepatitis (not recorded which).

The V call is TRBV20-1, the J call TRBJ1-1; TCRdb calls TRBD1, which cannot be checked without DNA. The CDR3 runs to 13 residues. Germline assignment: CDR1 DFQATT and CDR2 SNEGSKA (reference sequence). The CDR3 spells CSASGTGDTEAFF.

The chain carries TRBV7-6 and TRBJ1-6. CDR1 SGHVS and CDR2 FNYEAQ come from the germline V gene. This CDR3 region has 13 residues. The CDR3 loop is CASSLGENSPLHF.

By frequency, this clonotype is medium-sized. CDR3 loop: CASSLPRTSGITDTQYF. This chain connects TRBV12-3 or TRBV12-4 to TRBJ2-3; TCRdb lists TRBD2, though no DNA is available to test this call. This CDR3 region has 17 residues.

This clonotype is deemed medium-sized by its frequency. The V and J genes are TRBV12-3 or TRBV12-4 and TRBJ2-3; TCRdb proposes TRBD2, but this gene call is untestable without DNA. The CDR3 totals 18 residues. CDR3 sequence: CASSFTGTSGAPTDTQYF.

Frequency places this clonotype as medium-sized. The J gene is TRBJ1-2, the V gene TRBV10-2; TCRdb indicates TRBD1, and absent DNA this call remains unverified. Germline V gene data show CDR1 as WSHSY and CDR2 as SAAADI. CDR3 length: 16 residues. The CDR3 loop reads CASSPGEFEGFYGYTF.

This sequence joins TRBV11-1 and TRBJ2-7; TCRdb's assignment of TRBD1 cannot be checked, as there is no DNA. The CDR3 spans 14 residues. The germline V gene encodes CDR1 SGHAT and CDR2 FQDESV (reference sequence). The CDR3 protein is CASSLGRGPYEQYF.

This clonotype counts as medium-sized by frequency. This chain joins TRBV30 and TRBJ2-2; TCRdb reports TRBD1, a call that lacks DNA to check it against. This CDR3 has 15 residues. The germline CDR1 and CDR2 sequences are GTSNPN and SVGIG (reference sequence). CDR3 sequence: CAWSIGAVVTGELFF.

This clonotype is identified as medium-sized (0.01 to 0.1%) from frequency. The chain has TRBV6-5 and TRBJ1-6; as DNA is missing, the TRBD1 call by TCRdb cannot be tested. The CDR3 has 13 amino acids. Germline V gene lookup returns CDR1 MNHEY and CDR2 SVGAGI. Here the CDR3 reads CASTRGRNSPLHF.

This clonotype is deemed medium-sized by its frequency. The CDR3 loop reads CASSFGGPSYEQYF. The rearrangement joins TRBV27 to TRBJ2-7; there is no DNA to check the TCRdb D call of TRBD1. This CDR3 has 14 residues. Per the germline V gene, CDR1 is MNHEY and CDR2 is SMNVEV (reference sequence).

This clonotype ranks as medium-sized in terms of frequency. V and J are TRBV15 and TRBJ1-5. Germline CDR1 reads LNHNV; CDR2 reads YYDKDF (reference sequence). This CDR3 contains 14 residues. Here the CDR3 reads CATSRDRINQPQHF.

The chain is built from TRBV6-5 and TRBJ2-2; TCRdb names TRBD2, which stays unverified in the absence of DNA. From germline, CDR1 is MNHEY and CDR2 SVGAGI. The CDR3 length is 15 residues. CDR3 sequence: CASSHSGVRTGELFF.

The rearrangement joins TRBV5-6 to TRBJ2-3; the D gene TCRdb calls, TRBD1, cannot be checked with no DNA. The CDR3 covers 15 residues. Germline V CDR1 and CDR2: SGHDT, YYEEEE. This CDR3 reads CASSLGQLGLNTQYF. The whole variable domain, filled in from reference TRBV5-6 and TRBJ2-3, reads DAGVTQSPTHLIKTRGQQVTLRCSPKSGHDTVSWYQQALGQGPQFIFQYYEEEERQRGNFPDRFSGHQFPNYSSELNVNALLLGDSALYLCASSLGQLGLNTQYFGPGTRLTVL.

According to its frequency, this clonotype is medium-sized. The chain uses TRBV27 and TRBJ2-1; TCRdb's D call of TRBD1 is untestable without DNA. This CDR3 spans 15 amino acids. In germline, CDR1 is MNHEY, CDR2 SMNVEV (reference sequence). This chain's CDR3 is CASYPWGASYNEQFF.

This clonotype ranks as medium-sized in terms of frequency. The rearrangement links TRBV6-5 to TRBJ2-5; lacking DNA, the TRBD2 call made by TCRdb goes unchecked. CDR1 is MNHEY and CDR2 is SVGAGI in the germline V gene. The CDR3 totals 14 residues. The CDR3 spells CASSYGGQEGTQYF.

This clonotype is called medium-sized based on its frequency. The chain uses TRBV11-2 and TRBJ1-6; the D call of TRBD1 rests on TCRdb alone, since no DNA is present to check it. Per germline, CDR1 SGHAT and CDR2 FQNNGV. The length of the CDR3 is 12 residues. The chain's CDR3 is CASSPPGQILHF.

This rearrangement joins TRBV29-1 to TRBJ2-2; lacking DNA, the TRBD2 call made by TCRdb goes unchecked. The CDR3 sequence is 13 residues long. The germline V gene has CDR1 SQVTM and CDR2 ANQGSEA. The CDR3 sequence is CSVEVGAGGELFF.

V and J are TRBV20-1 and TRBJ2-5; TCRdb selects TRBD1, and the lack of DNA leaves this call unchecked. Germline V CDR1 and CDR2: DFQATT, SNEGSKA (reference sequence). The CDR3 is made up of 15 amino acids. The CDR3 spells CSAKPLRGAVETQYF.

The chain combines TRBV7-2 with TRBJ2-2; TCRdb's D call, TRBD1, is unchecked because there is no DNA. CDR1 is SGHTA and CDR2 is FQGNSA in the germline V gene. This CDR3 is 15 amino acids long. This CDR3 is CASSLAGGNTGELFF.

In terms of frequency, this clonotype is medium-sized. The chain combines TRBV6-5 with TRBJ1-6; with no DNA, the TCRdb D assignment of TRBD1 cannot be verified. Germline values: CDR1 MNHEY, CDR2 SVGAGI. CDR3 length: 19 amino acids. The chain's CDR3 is CASTRGGRSFSSYNSPLHF.

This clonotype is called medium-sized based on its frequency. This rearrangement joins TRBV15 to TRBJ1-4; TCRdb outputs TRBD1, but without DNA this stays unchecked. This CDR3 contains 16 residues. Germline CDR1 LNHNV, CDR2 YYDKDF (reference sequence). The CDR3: CATSRDHAGRNEKLFF.

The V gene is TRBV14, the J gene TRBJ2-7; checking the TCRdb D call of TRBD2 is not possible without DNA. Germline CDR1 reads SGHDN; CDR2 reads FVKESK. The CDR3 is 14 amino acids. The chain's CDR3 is CASSRLAGDREQYF.

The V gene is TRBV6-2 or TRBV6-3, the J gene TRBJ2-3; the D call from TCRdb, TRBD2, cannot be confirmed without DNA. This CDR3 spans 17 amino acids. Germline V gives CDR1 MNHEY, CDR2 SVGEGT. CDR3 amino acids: CASSYPTSGAPTDTQYF.

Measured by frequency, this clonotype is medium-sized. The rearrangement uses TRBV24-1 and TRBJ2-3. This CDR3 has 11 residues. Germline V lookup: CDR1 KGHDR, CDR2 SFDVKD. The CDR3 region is CALRRADTQYF.